This paragraph reports one TCR beta chain. Its antigen is as yet unknown. The CDR3 is made up of 14 amino acids. CDR1 is MNHEY, CDR2 SMNVEV, per germline (reference sequence). Trimming cost V 5 bases and J 6 bases; bases outside gene matches: 4. The data were taken from a study of metastatic and nonmetastatic thyroid tumors. Findings and caveats of the study: When malignant thyroid tumors were compared with benign nodules, TCR beta diversity was reportedly significantly higher in the malignant tumors. This held in both blood and tumor samples.

Ahead of thyroid surgery, no patient had received treatment of any kind. TCRdb recomputed clones from the PCR reads via MiXCR. This sample has 26,000 or so clones, with less than 4% found just once. The sequenced sample was blood. The V gene is TRBV27, the J gene TRBJ2-2; 9 bases match TRBD2. The origin of this receptor is a male donor with papillary thyroid cancer or a benign thyroid nodule (not recorded which). Some clones in this sample may be carry-over from other donors' samples. The CDR3 region has the DNA TGTGCCAGCAGTCCCGGACTAGCGTCCGGGGAGCTGTTTTTT. This codes for CASSPGLASGELFF.